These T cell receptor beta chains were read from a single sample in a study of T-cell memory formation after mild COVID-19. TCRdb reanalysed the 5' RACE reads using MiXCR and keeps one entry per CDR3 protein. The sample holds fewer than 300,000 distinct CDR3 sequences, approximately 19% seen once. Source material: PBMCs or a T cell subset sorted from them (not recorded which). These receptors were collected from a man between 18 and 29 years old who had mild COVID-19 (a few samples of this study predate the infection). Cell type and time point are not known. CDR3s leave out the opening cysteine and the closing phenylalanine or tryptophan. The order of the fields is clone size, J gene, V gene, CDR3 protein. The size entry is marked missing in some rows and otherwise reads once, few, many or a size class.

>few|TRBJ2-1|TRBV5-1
ASSLLTAGTHNEQF
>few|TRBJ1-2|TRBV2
ASSEARVYGYT
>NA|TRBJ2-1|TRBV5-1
ASGPESGREQF
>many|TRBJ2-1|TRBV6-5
ASRVTGVSSYNEQF
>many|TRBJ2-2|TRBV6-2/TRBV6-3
ASSHISGTGELF
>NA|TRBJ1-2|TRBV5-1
ASSPARDRKRRSPYGYT
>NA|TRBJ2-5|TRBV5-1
ASSFPQGETQY
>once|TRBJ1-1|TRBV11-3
ASSFAREKEAF
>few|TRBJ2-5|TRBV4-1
ASSQGLGGQETQY
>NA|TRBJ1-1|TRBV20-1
SAWVYFTEAF
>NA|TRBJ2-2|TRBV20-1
SASPPGLYTGELF
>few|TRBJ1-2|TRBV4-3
ASSQGVYTGQGYGYT
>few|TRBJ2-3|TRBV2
ASSEEGTGGIDTQY
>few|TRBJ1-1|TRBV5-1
ASSVMNRNTEAF
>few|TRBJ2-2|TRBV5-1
ASSAGGGNTGELF
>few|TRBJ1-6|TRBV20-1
SVDPGTGFDSPLH
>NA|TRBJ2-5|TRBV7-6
ASSPYRGSQETQY
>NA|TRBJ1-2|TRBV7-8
ASVALPEGGTLGYT
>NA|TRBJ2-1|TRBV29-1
SVNPGHSVDEQF
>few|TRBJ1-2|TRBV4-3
ASSQAPSSGGYGYT
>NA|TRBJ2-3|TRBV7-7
ASSPGGEADTQY
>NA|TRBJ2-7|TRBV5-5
ASSTRDREHYEQY
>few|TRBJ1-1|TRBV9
ASGVKDANTEAF